Detailed here is one TCR beta chain. What it binds is not known. The sample comes from a study of blood T cells in healthy people across ages. General study findings and limits: A conclusive naive versus antigen-experienced comparison was prevented by the unsorted PBMCs. Roughly linearly, TCR beta diversity per million T cells fell as age increased.

Germline V gene lookup returns CDR1 LGHDT and CDR2 YNNKEL (reference sequence). Trimming cost V 2 bases and J 8 bases; bases outside gene matches: 11. CDR3 length: 16 amino acids. Then a second PCR, running about 7 to 11 cycles, was carried out with a sample-barcoded 5' primer and a J-beta primer mix. In TCRdb, the 5' RACE reads were re-called with MiXCR into one record per CDR3 protein. The sample lists 1.8 million or so distinct CDR3 sequences; more than 35% were seen once. V and J are TRBV3-1 and TRBJ2-1; 8 bases are shared with TRBD2. Sample: blood. The receptor was derived from a human donor in good health. This chain's CDR3 is CASSQTLGTGGHEQFF. The CDR3 DNA follows: TGTGCCAGCAGCCAAACGCTTGGCACGGGGGGGCATGAGCAGTTCTTC.